The 30 T cell receptor beta chains listed next were all sequenced from one sample in a study of blood T cell repertoires in COVID-19. Using immunoSEQ multiplex PCR, the repertoire was profiled, and TCRdb retains in-frame clones only, with some absent. Among fewer than 200,000 clones, approximately 80% were seen once, and the ten largest hold 17%. The sequencing sample was made of PBMCs or T cells enriched from blood (not recorded which). Receptor source: a woman aged 50 to 65 who had recovered from COVID-19.

V usage is TRBV18 and J usage is TRBJ1-1; D remains ambiguous. V gave up 2 bases and J gave up 3 bases, with 7 bases separating them. The V gene's germline CDR1 is KGHSH and CDR2 LQKENI. The CDR3 length is 13 residues. The CDR3 sequence is CASSPGRDTEAFF. The CDR3 nucleotides read TGTGCCAGCTCACCAGGGAGGGACACTGAAGCTTTCTTT.

The J gene is TRBJ2-2, the V gene TRBV5-1; possible D gene TRBD1, 5 bases. There are 13 residues in the CDR3. Trimming shortened V by 6 bases and J by 7 bases, and 13 bases separated the two germline ends. CDR1 SGHRS and CDR2 YFSETQ come from the germline V gene. CDR3 nucleotide sequence: TGCGCCAGCACCGAGGTGACAGTCGGGGAGCTGTTTTTT. It is translated as CASTEVTVGELFF.

J is TRBJ1-2 and V is TRBV28; D not certain. Trimming cost V 7 bases and J 6 bases, with 9 bases left between them. The germline V gene has CDR1 MDHEN and CDR2 SYDVKM. CDR3 size: 11 residues. The CDR3 bases are TGTGCCAGCATAGCATGGGATGGCTACACCTTC. Translated, it gives CASIAWDGYTF.

The chain carries TRBV5-1 and TRBJ2-3, with D perhaps matching TRBD2 (6 bases). The germline CDR1 and CDR2 sequences are SGHRS and YFSETQ. The germline V and J ends were trimmed by 0 bases and 0 bases, with 11 bases remaining between them. CDR3 length equals 16 residues. CDR3 loop: CASSLGGTSSTDTQYF. CDR3 nucleotide sequence: TGCGCCAGCAGCTTGGGAGGGACTTCCAGCACAGATACGCAGTATTTT.

This sequence joins TRBV5-6 and TRBJ1-2, with 9 bases matching TRBD1. The CDR3 runs to 15 residues. The J segment lost 4 bases and the V segment lost 4 bases, leaving 8 bases of the junction unmatched. Germline CDR1 reads SGHDT; CDR2 reads YYEEEE. For the CDR3, the DNA is TGTGCCAGCAGCGAAACAGGGGGCTCAACCTATGGCTACACCTTC. This sequence encodes CASSETGGSTYGYTF.

V is TRBV28 and J is TRBJ1-1, with no clear D. The germline V gene has CDR1 MDHEN and CDR2 SYDVKM. The length of the CDR3 is 11 residues. The V and J ends lost 3 bases and 5 bases respectively, with 4 bases between them. CDR3 sequence reads: CASSLETEAFF. The CDR3 nucleotides are TGTGCCAGCAGTTTGGAGACTGAAGCTTTCTTT.

DNA of the CDR3: TGTGCCAGCAGCGGAGCGGGGACGGCCTCCTACGAGCAGTACTTC. It encodes CASSGAGTASYEQYF. The J gene is TRBJ2-7, the V gene TRBV7-2; 7 bases fit TRBD2. The CDR3 loop spans 15 amino acids. V lost 5 bases, J lost 0 bases, and 7 bases stayed unmatched. Germline V gene sequence: CDR1 SGHTA, CDR2 FQGNSA.

V usage is TRBV11-3 and J usage is TRBJ2-7, with D perhaps TRBD2 (6 bases). V lost 5 bases and J lost 2, with 13 bases in between. CDR3 length: 14 amino acids. Per germline, CDR1 SGHNT and CDR2 YENEEA. The CDR3 region is CASSLVSGTYEQYF. The CDR3 DNA sequence: TGTGCCAGCAGCCTGGTTAGCGGAACCTACGAGCAGTACTTC.

CDR3 bases: TGTGCCAGAAGCCCCGGGACAGGGCTCGGAGCCTACGAGCAGTACTTC. It encodes CARSPGTGLGAYEQYF. This rearrangement joins TRBV5-3 to TRBJ2-7, with TRBD1 matching over 9 bases. TRBV5-3 is known as an ORF, though its function is uncertain. The CDR3 is made up of 16 amino acids. Trimming cost V 4 bases and J 2 bases; bases outside gene matches: 10.

The DNA for the CDR3 is TGTGCCAGCAGTGAGATAGACAGGGGGTCGTATGGCTACACCTTC. It yields the protein CASSEIDRGSYGYTF. The rearrangement links TRBV6-1 to TRBJ1-2; 9 bases fit TRBD1. J gave up 5 bases and V 3 bases, and 7 bases lay outside the gene matches. This CDR3 is 15 amino acids long. Germline lookup yields CDR1 MNHNS and CDR2 SASEGT.

The chain uses TRBV28 and TRBJ1-2; the D gene is possibly TRBD1 (5 bases). The germline V and J ends were trimmed by 2 bases and 3 bases, with 10 bases remaining between them. Germline-derived CDR1 and CDR2 are MDHEN and SYDVKM. This CDR3 contains 14 residues. The CDR3 region is CASSLRGLYYGYTF. DNA for the CDR3: TGTGCCAGCAGTTTACGGGGACTTTACTATGGCTACACCTTC.

The rearrangement links TRBV2 to TRBJ1-2; D uncertain. Germline V gene lookup returns CDR1 SNHLY and CDR2 FYNNEI. This CDR3 region has 11 residues. Trimming removed 6 bases at V and 9 bases at J, with 11 bases between. The CDR3 reads CASSGMESYTF. CDR3 coding DNA: TGTGCCAGCAGCGGTATGGAGAGCTACACCTTC.

The chain joins TRBV24-1 to TRBJ2-1; weak D call: TRBD1 (6 bases). The V gene's germline CDR1 is KGHDR and CDR2 SFDVKD. There are 13 residues in the CDR3. V was trimmed by 0 bases and J by 10 bases, leaving 9 bases between them. The CDR3 DNA reads as TGTGCCACCAGTGATTTGGGGGGCAGAGAGCAGTTCTTC. This sequence encodes CATSDLGGREQFF.

The gene calls are TRBV11-2 and TRBJ1-4; D is unclear. CDR1 and CDR2 (germline): SGHAT, FQNNGV. V was cut by 5 bases and J by 7 bases, with 17 bases left in between. There are 15 residues in the CDR3. The CDR3 region has the DNA TGTGCCAGCAGCGAAACTGGAAGGGAGGGTGAAAAACTGTTTTTT. This gives the protein CASSETGREGEKLFF.

The CDR3 DNA sequence: TGTGCCAGCAGCCCAGGGACTTCCAATGAGCAGTTCTTC. It is translated as CASSPGTSNEQFF. The rearrangement joins TRBV7-2 to TRBJ2-1, with a tentative D call TRBD2 (6 bases). There are 13 residues in the CDR3. The V gene's germline CDR1 is SGHTA and CDR2 FQGNSA. V dropped 5 bases and J dropped 6 bases, with 11 bases sitting between them.

This clone was recorded once. The chain couples TRBV5-1 to TRBJ2-1; 9 bases line up with TRBD2. The CDR3 consists of 20 residues. The germline CDR1 and CDR2 sequences are SGHRS and YFSETQ. With 4 bases clipped from V and 7 bases from J, the junction kept 24 bases outside the gene matches. The chain's CDR3 is CASSPSLAAGGPRGVNEQFF. The CDR3 DNA reads TGCGCCAGCAGCCCCAGCCTGGCGGCGGGAGGGCCGAGGGGTGTGAATGAGCAGTTCTTC.

The rearrangement links TRBV27 to TRBJ2-7; tentatively, D is TRBD1 (6 bases). The germline gives CDR1 MNHEY, CDR2 SMNVEV (reference sequence). CDR3 length equals 14 residues. V lost 2 bases to trimming and J lost 7 bases, with 15 bases between them. This CDR3 reads CASSLAYRVGEQYF. CDR3 nucleotides: TGTGCCAGCAGTTTAGCATACAGGGTGGGGGAGCAGTACTTC.

The chain employs TRBV28 and TRBJ1-2, with TRBD1 matching 8 bases. The V segment lost 4 bases and the J segment 2 bases; nucleotides outside the gene matches: 6. CDR1 is MDHEN, CDR2 SYDVKM, per germline. The CDR3 has 15 residues. Here the CDR3 reads CASSSRDRMNYGYTF. In DNA form, the CDR3 reads TGTGCCAGCAGTTCCCGGGACAGGATGAACTATGGCTACACCTTC.

The V and J genes are TRBV2 and TRBJ2-7; D is possibly TRBD2 (6 bases). Germline V gives CDR1 SNHLY, CDR2 FYNNEI. V gave up 3 bases and J gave up 0 bases, with 6 bases separating them. The CDR3 sequence is 13 residues long. The CDR3 region is CASSDGGSYEQYF. Here the CDR3 DNA reads TGTGCCAGCAGTGACGGGGGCTCCTACGAGCAGTACTTC. Looking up the rest from reference TRBV2 and TRBJ2-7 gives the full variable domain: EPEVTQTPSHQVTQMGQEVILRCVPISNHLYFYWYRQILGQKVEFLVSFYNNEISEKSEIFDDQFSVERPDGSNFTLKIRSTKLEDSAMYFCASSDGGSYEQYFGPGTRLTVT.

The rearrangement links TRBV24-1 to TRBJ2-6, with 8 positions matching TRBD1. Germline CDR1 is KGHDR and CDR2 is SFDVKD. The trim removed 4 bases at V and 0 bases at J, leaving 13 bases unmatched. The CDR3 extends over 20 amino acids. CDR3 in amino acids: CATSDSALRTGNSGANVLTF. The CDR3 region has the DNA TGTGCCACCAGTGACTCCGCTCTCAGGACAGGGAACTCTGGGGCCAACGTCCTGACTTTC.

V is TRBV6-5 and J is TRBJ1-1; no firm D call. Germline-derived CDR1 and CDR2 are MNHEY and SVGAGI. Trimming shortened V by 0 bases and J by 3 bases, and 8 bases separated the two germline ends. This CDR3 region has 14 residues. The CDR3 here is CASSYSTRDTEAFF. For the CDR3, the DNA is TGTGCCAGCAGTTACTCGACGAGGGACACTGAAGCTTTCTTT.

The J gene is TRBJ2-5, the V gene TRBV4-1; 7 bases fit TRBD2. The CDR3 runs to 16 residues. The V and J ends lost 8 bases and 5 bases, in that order; junction bases with no gene match: 17. Germline V gene data show CDR1 as MGHRA and CDR2 as YSYEKL. The CDR3 sequence: CASSPRAGERGETQYF. The CDR3, as DNA: TGCGCCAGCTCCCCGCGGGCGGGGGAACGTGGCGAGACCCAGTACTTC.

The V gene is TRBV7-3, the J gene TRBJ1-1, with 10 bases aligning to TRBD1. The CDR3 extends over 13 amino acids. J gave up 6 bases and V 6 bases, and 4 bases lay outside the gene matches. Germline CDR1 and CDR2: SGHTA and FQGTGA. CDR3 region: CASRWGQGPEAFF. Written as DNA, the CDR3 is TGTGCCAGCAGATGGGGACAGGGGCCTGAAGCTTTCTTT. The full variable domain, its missing parts supplied by reference TRBV7-3 and TRBJ1-1, is GAGVSQTPSNKVTEKGKYVELRCDPISGHTALYWYRQSLGQGPEFLIYFQGTGAADDSGLPNDRFFAVRPEGSVSTLKIQRTERGDSAVYLCASRWGQGPEAFFGQGTRLTVV.

The chain carries TRBV7-2 and TRBJ1-4; TRBD1 aligns across 8 bases. V was pared by 5 bases and J by 7 bases, with 12 bases of the junction left unmatched. Germline CDR1 reads SGHTA; CDR2 reads FQGNSA. The CDR3 covers 16 residues. The CDR3 loop is CASSQNGQGSAEKLFF. The CDR3, as DNA: TGTGCCAGCAGCCAGAATGGACAGGGTTCAGCTGAAAAACTGTTTTTT.

V usage is TRBV19 and J usage is TRBJ2-4; TRBD2 is a possible D gene (5 bases). Germline V gene sequence: CDR1 LNHDA, CDR2 SQIVND (reference sequence). This CDR3 is built from 14 residues. The V gene lost 10 bases and the J gene lost 2 bases, with 15 bases spanning the gap. In nucleotides, the CDR3 is TGTGCCACCCTGTCGGGGAGTCCCAAAAACATTCAGTACTTC. This gives the protein CATLSGSPKNIQYF.

The chain uses TRBV7-2 and TRBJ1-5; D may be TRBD1 (5 bases). V lost 1 base to trimming and J lost 2 bases, with 12 bases between them. CDR3 length: 16 residues. Germline CDR1 reads SGHTA; CDR2 reads FQGNSA. The CDR3, as DNA: TGTGCCAGCAGCTTAGTGGGGGGAGAGGGCAATCAGCCCCAGCATTTT. Its translation: CASSLVGGEGNQPQHF.

The CDR3 region is CASSAGLDNEQFF. Here the CDR3 DNA reads TGTGCCAGCAGCGCAGGACTAGACAATGAGCAGTTCTTC. The chain links TRBV14 to TRBJ2-1, with TRBD2 matching 7 bases. The V gene end was trimmed by 5 bases and the J gene end by 5 bases; junction bases not matched to a gene: 3. The CDR3 sequence is 13 residues long. Germline CDR1 reads SGHDN; CDR2 reads FVKESK.

This clone was seen more than once but under ten times. The V call is TRBV11-1, the J call TRBJ1-1, with no clear D. Germline-derived CDR1 and CDR2 are SGHAT and FQDESV (reference sequence). Trimming shortened V by 2 bases and J by 1 base, and 11 bases separated the two germline ends. The CDR3 contains 15 residues. CDR3 bases: TGTGCCAGCAGCTTATTTAGTACGAAGAACACTGAAGCTTTCTTT. This gives the protein CASSLFSTKNTEAFF.

The chain has TRBV3-1 (or the pseudogene TRBV3-2) and TRBJ1-1; maybe TRBD1 (5 bases). The CDR3 covers 11 residues. The ends were cut back, 4 bases at V and 7 bases at J, with 7 bases in the middle. CDR1 LGHDT and CDR2 YNNKEL come from the germline V gene (reference sequence). CDR3 amino acids: CASSLDSEAFF. The CDR3 DNA follows: TGTGCCAGCAGCCTCGACAGTGAAGCTTTCTTT.

This sequence joins TRBV21-1 and TRBJ1-4. TRBV21-1 represents a pseudogene. This CDR3 has 16 residues. The CDR3 DNA follows: TGTGCCAGCACAAACACCCCGGGGCCCCGGAGGGATAAACTGTTTTTT. Protein product: CASTNTPGPRRDKLFF.